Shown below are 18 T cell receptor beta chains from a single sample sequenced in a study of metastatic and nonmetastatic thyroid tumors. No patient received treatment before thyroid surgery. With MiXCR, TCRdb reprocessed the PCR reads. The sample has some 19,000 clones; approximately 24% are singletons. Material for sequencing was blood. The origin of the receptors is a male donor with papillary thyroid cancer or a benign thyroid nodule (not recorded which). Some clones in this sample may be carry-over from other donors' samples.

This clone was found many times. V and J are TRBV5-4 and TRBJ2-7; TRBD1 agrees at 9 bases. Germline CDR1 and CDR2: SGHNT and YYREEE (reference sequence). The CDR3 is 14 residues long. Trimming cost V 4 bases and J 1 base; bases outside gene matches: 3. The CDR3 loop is CASSPGQGSYEQYF. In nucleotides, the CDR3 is TGTGCCAGCAGCCCCGGACAGGGGTCCTACGAGCAGTACTTC.

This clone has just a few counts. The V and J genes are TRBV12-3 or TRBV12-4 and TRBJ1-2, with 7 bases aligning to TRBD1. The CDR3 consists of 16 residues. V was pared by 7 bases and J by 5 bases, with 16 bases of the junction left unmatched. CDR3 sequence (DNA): TGTGCCAGCACACGGCGCAACTCCGGGACAGATTATGGCTACACCTTC. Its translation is CASTRRNSGTDYGYTF.

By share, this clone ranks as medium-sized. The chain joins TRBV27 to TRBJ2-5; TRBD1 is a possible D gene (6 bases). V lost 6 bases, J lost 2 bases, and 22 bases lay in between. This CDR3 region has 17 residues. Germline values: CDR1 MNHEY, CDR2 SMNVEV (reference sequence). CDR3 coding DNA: TGTGCCAGCAGAAGGGGTACTGTGCTAGGACAGCAAGAGACCCAGTACTTC. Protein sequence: CASRRGTVLGQQETQYF.

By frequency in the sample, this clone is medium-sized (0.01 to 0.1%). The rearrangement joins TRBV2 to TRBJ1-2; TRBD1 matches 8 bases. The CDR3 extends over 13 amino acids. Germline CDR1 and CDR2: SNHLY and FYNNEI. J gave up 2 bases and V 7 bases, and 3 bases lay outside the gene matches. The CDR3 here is CASIGTGNYGYTF. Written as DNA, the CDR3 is TGTGCCAGCATCGGGACAGGAAACTATGGCTACACCTTC.

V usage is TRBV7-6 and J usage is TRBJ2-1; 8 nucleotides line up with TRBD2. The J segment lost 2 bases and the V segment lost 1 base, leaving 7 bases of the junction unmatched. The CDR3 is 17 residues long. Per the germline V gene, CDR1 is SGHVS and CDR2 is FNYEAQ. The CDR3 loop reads CASSLETGGQAYNEQFF. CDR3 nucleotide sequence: TGTGCCAGCAGCTTAGAAACGGGGGGGCAAGCCTACAATGAGCAGTTCTTC.

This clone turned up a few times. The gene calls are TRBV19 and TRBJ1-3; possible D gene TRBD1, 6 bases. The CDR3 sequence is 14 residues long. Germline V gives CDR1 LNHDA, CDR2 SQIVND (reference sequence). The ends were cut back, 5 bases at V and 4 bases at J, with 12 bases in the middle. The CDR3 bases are TGTGCCAGTAGTCCTGACGGACAGGGAAACACCATATATTTT. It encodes CASSPDGQGNTIYF. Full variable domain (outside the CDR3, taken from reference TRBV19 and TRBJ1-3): DGGITQSPKYLFRKEGQNVTLSCEQNLNHDAMYWYRQDPGQGLRLIYYSQIVNDFQKGDIAEGYSVSREKKESFPLTVTSAQKNPTAFYLCASSPDGQGNTIYFGEGSWLTVV.

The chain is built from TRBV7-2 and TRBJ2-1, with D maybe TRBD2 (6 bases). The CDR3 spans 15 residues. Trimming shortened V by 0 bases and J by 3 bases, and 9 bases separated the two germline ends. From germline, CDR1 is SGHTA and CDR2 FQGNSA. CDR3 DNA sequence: TGTGCCAGCAGCTTAGCGGGAGGTTTCTACAATGAGCAGTTCTTC. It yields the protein CASSLAGGFYNEQFF.

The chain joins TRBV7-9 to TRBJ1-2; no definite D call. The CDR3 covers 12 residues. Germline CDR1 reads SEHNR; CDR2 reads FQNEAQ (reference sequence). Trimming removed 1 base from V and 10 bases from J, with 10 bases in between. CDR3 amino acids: CASSLVAEDYTF. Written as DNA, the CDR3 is TGTGCCAGCAGCTTAGTTGCGGAAGACTACACCTTC.

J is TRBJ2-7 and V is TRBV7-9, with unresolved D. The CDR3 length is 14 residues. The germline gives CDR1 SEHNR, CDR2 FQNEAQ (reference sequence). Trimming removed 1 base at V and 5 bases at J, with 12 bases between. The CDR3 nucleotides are TGTGCCAGCAGCTTAGAAGGGCATCAGGACGAGCAGTACTTC. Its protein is CASSLEGHQDEQYF.

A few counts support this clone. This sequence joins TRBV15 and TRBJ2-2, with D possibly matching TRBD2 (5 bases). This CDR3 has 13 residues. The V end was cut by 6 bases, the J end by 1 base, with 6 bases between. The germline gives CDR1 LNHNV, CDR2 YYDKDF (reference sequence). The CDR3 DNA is TGTGCCACCAGGGAGGAGAACACCGGGGAGCTGTTTTTT. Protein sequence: CATREENTGELFF.

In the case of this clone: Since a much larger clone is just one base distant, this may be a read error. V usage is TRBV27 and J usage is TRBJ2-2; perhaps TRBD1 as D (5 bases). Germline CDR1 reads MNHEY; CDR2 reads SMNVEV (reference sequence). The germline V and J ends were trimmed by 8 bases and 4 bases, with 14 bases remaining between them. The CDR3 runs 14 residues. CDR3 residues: CASYGRTSTGELFF. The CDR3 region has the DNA TGTGCCAGCTACGGCAGGACAAGCACCGGGGAGCTGTTTTTT.

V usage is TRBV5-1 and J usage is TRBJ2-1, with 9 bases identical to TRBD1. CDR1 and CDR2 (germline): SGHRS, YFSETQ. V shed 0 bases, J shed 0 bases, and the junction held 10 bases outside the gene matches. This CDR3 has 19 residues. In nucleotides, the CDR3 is TGCGCCAGCAGCTTGGAGGGCGAGACAGGGGGGGTCTCCTACAATGAGCAGTTCTTC. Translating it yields CASSLEGETGGVSYNEQFF.

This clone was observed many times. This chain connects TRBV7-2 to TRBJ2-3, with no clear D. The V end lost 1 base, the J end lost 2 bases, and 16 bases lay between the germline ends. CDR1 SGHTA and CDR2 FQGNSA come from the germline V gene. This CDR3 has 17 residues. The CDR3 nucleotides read TGTGCCAGCAGCTTAGGCCCTTGGCAGAGAAACACAGATACGCAGTATTTT. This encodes CASSLGPWQRNTDTQYF. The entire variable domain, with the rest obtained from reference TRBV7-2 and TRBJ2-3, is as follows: GAGVSQSPSNKVTEKGKDVELRCDPISGHTALYWYRQSLGQGLEFLIYFQGNSAPDKSGLPSDRFSAERTGGSVSTLTIQRTQQEDSAVYLCASSLGPWQRNTDTQYFGPGTRLTVL.

The DNA of the CDR3 is TGTGCCAGCAGAGAGTCGGCAGGGGGCGGTGAAAAACTGTTTTTT. This sequence encodes CASRESAGGGEKLFF. The chain joins TRBV6-1 to TRBJ1-4; 8 positions agree with TRBD1. Germline trimming cut 6 bases from V and 7 bases from J; bases unmatched to any gene: 10. The CDR3 runs to 15 residues. Germline-derived CDR1 and CDR2 are MNHNS and SASEGT.

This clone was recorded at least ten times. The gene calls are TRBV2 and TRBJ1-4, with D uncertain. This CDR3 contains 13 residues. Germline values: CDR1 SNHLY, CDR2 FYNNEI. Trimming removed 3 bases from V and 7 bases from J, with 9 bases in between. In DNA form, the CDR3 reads TGTGCCAGCAGTGACGAAGGAAGTGAAAAACTGTTTTTT. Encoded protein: CASSDEGSEKLFF.

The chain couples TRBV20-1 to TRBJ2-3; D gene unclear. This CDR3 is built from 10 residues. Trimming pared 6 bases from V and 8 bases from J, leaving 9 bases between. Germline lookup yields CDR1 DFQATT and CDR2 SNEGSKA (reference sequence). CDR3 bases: TGCAGTGCCGGAACAATTACGCAGTATTTT. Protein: CSAGTITQYF.

Written as DNA, the CDR3 is TGCAGTGCCGTCCGGGACAGGGGGCGGCTGGGCGAGCAGTACTTC. Its translation: CSAVRDRGRLGEQYF. V is TRBV20-1 and J is TRBJ2-7; 12 bases match TRBD1. This CDR3 contains 15 residues. V lost 6 bases and J lost 6; bases outside the gene matches: 12. The germline gives CDR1 DFQATT, CDR2 SNEGSKA (reference sequence).

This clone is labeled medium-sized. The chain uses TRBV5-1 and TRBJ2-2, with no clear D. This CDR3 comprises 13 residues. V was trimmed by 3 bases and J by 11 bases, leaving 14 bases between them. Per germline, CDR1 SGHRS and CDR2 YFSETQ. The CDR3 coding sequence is TGCGCCAGCAGCTCCAACCCAGTAATCGAGCTGTTTTTT. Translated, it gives CASSSNPVIELFF.